This TCR beta chain was sequenced for a study of shared clonotypes between healthy human individuals. At the level of the study: For every donor, three CD4 naive, three CD4 memory, two CD8 naive and one CD8 memory plates were used.

CDR3 size: 15 residues. Looked up from germline, CDR1 is MNHEY and CDR2 is SVGAGI. V lost 7 bases to trimming and J lost 8 bases, with 22 bases between them. Whole-study results and caveats: Exclusively blood specimens were collected; tissue repertoires likely differ. The represented genetic and exposure-history diversity was limited by the small number of donors.

Profiling relied on immunoSEQ multiplex PCR, and the TCRdb table lists in-frame clones only, not all of them. The profile shows over 1.5 million clones, 95% to 99% of them singletons. A remark on this clone: The target antigen is unknown.

The chain carries TRBV6-5 and TRBJ2-3; D unclear. The clonotype was recovered from a man younger than 40 in good health. Sequenced: naive CD4+ T cells sorted from blood. Documented subset: CD45RA+ positively selected. The CDR3 protein is CASNHSIGYPVTQYF. The CDR3 bases are TGTGCCAGCAATCACTCCATCGGCTATCCCGTTACGCAGTATTTT.